This T cell receptor (beta chain) emerged from a study of blood T cell repertoires in COVID-19. In the study overall: Collection of acute and convalescent COVID-19 samples took place in the United States, Italy and Spain. From T cells, B-cell-depleted T cells, or PBMCs came the material, which was cDNA or gDNA.

V was shortened by 4 bases and J by 7 bases, with 14 bases between the two germline ends. Per germline, CDR1 MNHEY and CDR2 SVGAGI. The CDR3 totals 15 residues. Methods used by the authors: Estimated nucleated cell counts came from reference gene primer amplification. Produced via immunoSEQ multiplex PCR; TCRdb's table is partial and in-frame only. Clonal size and the V and J genes are those of that table, whereas D and trimming came from the DNA. The sample contains about 64,000 clones, approximately 80% of which appear only once. The sequenced sample was peripheral blood. V gene TRBV6-5 combines with J gene TRBJ1-6; D is uncertain. The receptor was derived from a woman aged 60-70 years with acute or convalescent COVID-19. The CDR3 sequence: CASSFEPGPNSPLHF. CDR3 nucleotides: TGTGCCAGCAGTTTCGAACCGGGTCCAAATTCACCCCTCCACTTT.